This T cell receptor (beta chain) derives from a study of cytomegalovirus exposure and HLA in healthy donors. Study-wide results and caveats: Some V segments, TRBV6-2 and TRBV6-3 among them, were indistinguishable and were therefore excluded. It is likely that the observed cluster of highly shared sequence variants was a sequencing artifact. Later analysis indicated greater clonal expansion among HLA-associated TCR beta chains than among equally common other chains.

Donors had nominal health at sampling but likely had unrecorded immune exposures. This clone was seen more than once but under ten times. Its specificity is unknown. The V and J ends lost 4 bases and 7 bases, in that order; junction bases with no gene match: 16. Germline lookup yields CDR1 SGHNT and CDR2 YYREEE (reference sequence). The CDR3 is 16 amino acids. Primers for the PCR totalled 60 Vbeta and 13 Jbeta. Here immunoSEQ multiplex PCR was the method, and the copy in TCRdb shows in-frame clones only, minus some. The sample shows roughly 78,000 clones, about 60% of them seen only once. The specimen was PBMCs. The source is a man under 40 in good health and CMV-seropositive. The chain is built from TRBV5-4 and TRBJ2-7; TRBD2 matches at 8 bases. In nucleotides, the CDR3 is TGTGCCAGCAGCCCCGGACTAGCCGGATTTGGGGGGGAGCAGTACTTC. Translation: CASSPGLAGFGGEQYF.